The rows below give T cell receptor beta chains drawn from one sample of a study. MiXCR, run by TCRdb on the 5' RACE reads, gives a single entry per CDR3 protein. This sample has tens of thousands of distinct CDR3 sequences, with roughly a quarter found just once. The sequencing sample was made of tumor-infiltrating Tregs sorted from the breast tumor. These receptors all stem from a female donor with breast cancer. CDR3s include the opening cysteine and the closing phenylalanine or tryptophan. Fields, in order: clone size, V gene, D gene, J gene, CDR3 protein, CDR3 DNA. The D gene is left open where the match is weak. Clone sizes are given selectively: once, few, many, or a class where the clone is expanded.

NA	TRBV6-1	NA	TRBJ1-1	CASSEQGNTEAFF	TGTGCCAGCAGTGAACAGGGAAACACTGAAGCTTTCTTT
NA	TRBV25-1	NA	TRBJ2-7	CASSPWQGRTYEQYF	TGTGCCAGCAGTCCCTGGCAGGGCAGAACCTACGAGCAGTACTTC
NA	TRBV6-1	TRBD1	TRBJ2-7	CASWNDRAYEQYF	TGTGCCAGCTGGAATGACAGGGCCTACGAGCAGTACTTC
many	TRBV19	TRBD1	TRBJ2-1	CASRVGGGEQFF	TGTGCCAGTAGAGTAGGGGGCGGTGAGCAGTTCTTC
medium-sized	TRBV12-3/TRBV12-4	NA	TRBJ2-1	CASSLNRWNEQFF	TGTGCCAGCAGTTTAAACCGTTGGAATGAGCAGTTCTTC
many	TRBV6-1	NA	TRBJ2-5	CASKLAAAETQYF	TGTGCCAGCAAATTAGCAGCGGCAGAGACCCAGTACTTC
once	TRBV20-1	NA	TRBJ1-1	CGAKVMASTEAFF	TGCGGTGCTAAAGTCATGGCGTCCACTGAAGCTTTCTTT
many	TRBV7-9	TRBD2	TRBJ2-3	CASSLGLAGPRDTQYF	TGTGCCAGCAGCTTAGGGCTAGCGGGGCCCAGGGATACGCAGTATTTT
NA	TRBV29-1	NA	TRBJ2-2	CSVEAGAPTGELFF	TGCAGCGTTGAGGCGGGGGCCCCCACCGGGGAGCTGTTTTTT
NA	TRBV20-1	TRBD2	TRBJ2-3	CSARMGLAADMQYF	TGCAGTGCTAGAATGGGACTAGCGGCAGATATGCAGTATTTT
many	TRBV7-2	TRBD2	TRBJ2-4	CASSFRTSGIINIQYF	TGTGCCAGCAGCTTCCGGACTAGCGGGATAATAAACATTCAGTACTTC
many	TRBV4-1	NA	TRBJ2-7	CASSQTSSRSYEQYF	TGCGCCAGCAGCCAAACTAGCTCTAGGAGCTACGAGCAGTACTTC
few	TRBV5-1	NA	TRBJ1-5	CASSLNGQSNQPQHF	TGCGCCAGCAGCCTAAACGGACAGAGCAATCAGCCCCAGCATTTT
many	TRBV19	NA	TRBJ2-3	CASSMRWDTQYF	TGTGCCAGTAGTATGCGGTGGGATACGCAGTATTTT
NA	TRBV19	TRBD2	TRBJ2-1	CASSIAAGGKGKQFF	TGTGCCAGTAGTATAGCAGCGGGAGGGAAGGGTAAGCAGTTCTTC
many	TRBV20-1	NA	TRBJ1-1	CSARRRELNTEAFF	TGCAGTGCAAGAAGACGGGAGCTGAACACTGAAGCTTTCTTT
many	TRBV5-1	TRBD1	TRBJ1-1	CASSLGTGNTEAFF	TGCGCCAGCAGCTTGGGGACAGGGAACACTGAAGCTTTCTTT
many	TRBV2	NA	TRBJ1-1	CASSLVQMNTEAFF	TGTGCCAGCAGTTTGGTACAGATGAACACTGAAGCTTTCTTT
NA	TRBV5-4	TRBD2	TRBJ2-1	CAGSYQRGLYNEQFF	TGTGCCGGCAGCTACCAGCGGGGGCTCTACAATGAGCAGTTCTTC
many	TRBV6-6	TRBD1	TRBJ2-7	CASRPGTGSYEQYF	TGTGCCAGCAGACCCGGGACAGGCTCCTACGAGCAGTACTTC
few	TRBV5-1	TRBD1	TRBJ1-1	CASSRTGVTEAFF	TGCGCCAGCAGCCGCACAGGGGTTACTGAAGCTTTCTTT
many	TRBV29-1	NA	TRBJ1-2	CSVDGGSTYGYTF	TGCAGCGTTGATGGGGGGAGTACCTATGGCTACACCTTC
NA	TRBV20-1	TRBD1	TRBJ1-1	CSASWRHRGNNEAFF	TGCAGTGCTAGTTGGCGTCACAGGGGCAACAATGAAGCTTTCTTT
NA	TRBV6-1	NA	TRBJ1-5	CASSPRADQPQHF	TGTGCCAGCAGTCCCAGGGCCGATCAGCCCCAGCATTTT
many	TRBV5-4	TRBD1	TRBJ2-1	CASSWGQGAYNEQFF	TGTGCCAGCAGCTGGGGACAGGGGGCCTACAATGAGCAGTTCTTC
medium-sized	TRBV10-3	NA	TRBJ2-2	CAISEFGTTNTGELFF	TGTGCCATCAGTGAGTTTGGGACCACGAACACCGGGGAGCTGTTTTTT
few	TRBV6-1	NA	TRBJ2-7	CASIEGSTGVYEQYF	TGTGCCAGCATAGAAGGTTCGACAGGCGTTTACGAGCAGTACTTC
many	TRBV20-1	NA	TRBJ1-1	CSARDRGKLNTEAFF	TGCAGTGCTAGAGATCGCGGTAAATTGAACACTGAAGCTTTCTTT
NA	TRBV2	NA	TRBJ1-4	CASSDAPQGGRGKLFF	TGTGCCAGCAGTGATGCCCCACAGGGAGGGAGGGGAAAACTGTTTTTT
NA	TRBV19	TRBD1	TRBJ1-5	CASSMTGGNQPQHF	TGTGCCAGTAGTATGACAGGGGGCAATCAGCCCCAGCATTTT
medium-sized	TRBV29-1	TRBD2	TRBJ2-7	CSVEDYREGLYEQYF	TGCAGCGTTGAAGATTATCGGGAGGGCCTCTACGAGCAGTACTTC
medium-sized	TRBV6-5	NA	TRBJ1-5	CASSYSWAGNQPQHF	TGTGCCAGCAGTTACTCGTGGGCCGGCAATCAGCCCCAGCATTTT
medium-sized	TRBV28	TRBD1	TRBJ2-2	CASSFDRQGARTGELFF	TGTGCCAGCAGTTTCGACCGACAGGGGGCCAGGACCGGGGAGCTGTTTTTT
many	TRBV21-1	NA	TRBJ2-2	CASRTLNTGELFF	TGTGCCAGCCGGACACTCAACACCGGGGAGCTGTTTTTT
many	TRBV7-8	TRBD1	TRBJ1-2	CASSSGQGYGYTF	TGTGCCAGCAGCTCAGGACAGGGCTATGGCTACACCTTC
many	TRBV24-1	NA	TRBJ2-1	CATRPGLASNTEQFF	TGTGCCACCAGACCCGGGCTAGCGTCGAACACTGAGCAGTTCTTC
many	TRBV20-1	TRBD2	TRBJ2-3	CSANRPSGRADTQYF	TGCAGTGCCAACCGGCCTAGCGGGAGGGCAGATACGCAGTATTTT
many	TRBV12-3/TRBV12-4	TRBD1	TRBJ1-3	CASNGQGAMGNTIYF	TGTGCCAGCAACGGACAGGGGGCGATGGGAAACACCATATATTTT
many	TRBV29-1	NA	TRBJ2-1	CSLRGSYNEQFF	TGCAGCTTGAGGGGGTCCTACAATGAGCAGTTCTTC
few	TRBV5-1	NA	TRBJ2-1	CASRLGRGNEQFF	TGCGCCAGCAGACTAGGCAGGGGAAATGAGCAGTTCTTC
many	TRBV12-3/TRBV12-4	TRBD1	TRBJ2-5	CASSRFSQGAKETQYF	TGTGCCAGCAGTCGATTTTCACAGGGGGCGAAAGAGACCCAGTACTTC
NA	TRBV18	TRBD1	TRBJ2-7	CASSPGTGREQYF	TGTGCCAGCTCACCGGGGACAGGGCGCGAGCAGTACTTC
many	TRBV7-2	NA	TRBJ2-3	CASSLARRERTDTQYF	TGTGCCAGCAGCTTAGCGAGGAGGGAGAGGACAGATACGCAGTATTTT
many	TRBV19	TRBD1	TRBJ1-5	CASSPMDRGVNQPQHF	TGTGCCAGTAGTCCGATGGACAGGGGCGTAAATCAGCCCCAGCATTTT
medium-sized	TRBV6-1	NA	TRBJ2-1	CASSEKAGSYNEQFF	TGTGCCAGCAGTGAAAAAGCGGGCTCCTACAATGAGCAGTTCTTC
medium-sized	TRBV12-3/TRBV12-4	NA	TRBJ1-3	CASSLMSSGNTIYF	TGTGCCAGCAGTTTAATGAGCTCTGGAAACACCATATATTTT
NA	TRBV10-3	NA	TRBJ1-5	CAISDTGNSNQPQHF	TGTGCCATCAGTGATACAGGGAATAGCAATCAGCCCCAGCATTTT
NA	TRBV7-3	NA	TRBJ2-1	CASSNTPGSSYNEQFF	TGTGCCAGCAGCAATACCCCGGGCAGTAGCTACAATGAGCAGTTCTTC
once	TRBV29-1	NA	TRBJ2-1	CSVVVGHPLGNEQFF	TGCAGCGTTGTGGTAGGACACCCCTTGGGCAATGAGCAGTTCTTC
NA	TRBV7-9	TRBD1	TRBJ2-7	CASSHLPGQGVYEQYF	TGTGCCAGCAGCCATCTCCCCGGACAGGGAGTCTACGAGCAGTACTTC
many	TRBV6-5	NA	TRBJ1-1	CASSYSVNTEAFF	TGTGCCAGCAGTTACTCGGTGAACACTGAAGCTTTCTTT
few	TRBV6-5	NA	TRBJ1-3	CASSLQGGASGNTIYF	TGTGCCAGCAGTTTACAGGGTGGGGCCTCTGGAAACACCATATATTTT
many	TRBV15	TRBD2	TRBJ2-1	CATSTYSGRGGSDNEQFF	TGTGCCACCAGCACCTATAGCGGGAGGGGAGGTTCGGACAATGAGCAGTTCTTC